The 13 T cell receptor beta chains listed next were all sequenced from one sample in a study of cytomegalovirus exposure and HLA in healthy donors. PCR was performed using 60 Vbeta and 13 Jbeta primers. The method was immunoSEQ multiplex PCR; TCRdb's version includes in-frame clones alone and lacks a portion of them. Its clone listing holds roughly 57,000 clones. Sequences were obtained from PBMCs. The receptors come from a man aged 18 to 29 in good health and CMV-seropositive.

This CDR3 is CAYSQGLDSPLHF. The CDR3 nucleotides are TGTGCCTATTCACAGGGTTTGGATTCACCCCTCCACTTT. The chain couples TRBV30 to TRBJ1-6; TRBD1 is a possible D gene (6 bases). V shed 7 bases and J shed 8 bases, with 15 bases lying between them. The CDR3 consists of 13 residues. Germline V gene sequence: CDR1 GTSNPN, CDR2 SVGIG (reference sequence).

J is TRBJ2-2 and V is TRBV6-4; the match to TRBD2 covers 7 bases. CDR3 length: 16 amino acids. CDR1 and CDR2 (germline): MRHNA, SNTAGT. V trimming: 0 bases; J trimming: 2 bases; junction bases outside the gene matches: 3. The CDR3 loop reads CASSDSLAVNTGELFF. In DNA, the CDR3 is TGTGCCAGCAGTGACTCCCTAGCGGTAAACACCGGGGAGCTGTTTTTT.

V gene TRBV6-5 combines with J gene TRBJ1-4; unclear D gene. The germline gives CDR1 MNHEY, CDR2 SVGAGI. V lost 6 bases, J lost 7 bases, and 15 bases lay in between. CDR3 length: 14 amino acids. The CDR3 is CASSRSPVSEKLFF. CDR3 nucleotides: TGTGCCAGCAGCCGTTCCCCCGTTAGTGAAAAACTGTTTTTT.

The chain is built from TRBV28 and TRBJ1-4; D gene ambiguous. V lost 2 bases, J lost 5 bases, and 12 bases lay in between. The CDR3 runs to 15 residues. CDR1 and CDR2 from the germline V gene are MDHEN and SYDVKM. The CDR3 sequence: CASSLSSSPNEKLFF. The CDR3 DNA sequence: TGTGCCAGCAGTTTAAGCTCGTCGCCCAATGAAAAACTGTTTTTT.

CDR3 sequence (DNA): TGTGCCAGCAGTCCCCAACTCCCGACAGGGAGCAATCAGCCCCAGCATTTT. It yields the protein CASSPQLPTGSNQPQHF. The J gene is TRBJ1-5, the V gene TRBV25-1; TRBD1 aligns across 7 bases. The V gene's germline CDR1 is MGHDK and CDR2 SYGVNS. The CDR3 contains 17 residues. The junction had 11 bases not matched to a gene; V was cut back by 5 bases and J by 1 base.

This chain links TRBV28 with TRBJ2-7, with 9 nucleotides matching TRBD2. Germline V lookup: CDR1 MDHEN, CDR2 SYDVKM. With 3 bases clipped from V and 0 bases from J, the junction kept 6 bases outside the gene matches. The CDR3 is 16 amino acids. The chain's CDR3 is CASSFSLAGLSYEQYF. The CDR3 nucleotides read TGTGCCAGCAGTTTTTCGCTAGCGGGACTCTCCTACGAGCAGTACTTC.

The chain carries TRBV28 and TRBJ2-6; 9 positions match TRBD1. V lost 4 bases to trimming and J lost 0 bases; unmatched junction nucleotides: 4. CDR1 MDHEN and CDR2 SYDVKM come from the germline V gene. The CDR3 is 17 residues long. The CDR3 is CASSSGQGNSGANVLTF. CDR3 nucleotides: TGTGCCAGCAGTTCCGGACAGGGGAACTCTGGGGCCAACGTCCTGACTTTC. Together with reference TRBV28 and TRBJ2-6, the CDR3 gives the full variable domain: DVKVTQSSRYLVKRTGEKVFLECVQDMDHENMFWYRQDPGLGLRLIYFSYDVKMKEKGDIPEGYSVSREKKERFSLILESASTNQTSMYLCASSSGQGNSGANVLTFGAGSRLTVL.

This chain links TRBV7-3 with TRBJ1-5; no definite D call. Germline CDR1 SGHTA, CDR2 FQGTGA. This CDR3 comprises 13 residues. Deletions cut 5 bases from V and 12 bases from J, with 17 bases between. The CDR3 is CASSITAGLIQHF. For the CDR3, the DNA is TGTGCCAGCAGCATCACCGCGGGTCTTATCCAGCATTTT.

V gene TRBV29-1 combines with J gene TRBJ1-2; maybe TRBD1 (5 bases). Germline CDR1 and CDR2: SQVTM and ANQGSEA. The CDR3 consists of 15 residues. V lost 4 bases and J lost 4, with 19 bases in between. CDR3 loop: CSVVETARFGYGYTF. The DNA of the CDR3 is TGCAGCGTTGTGGAGACAGCCCGTTTTGGCTATGGCTACACCTTC. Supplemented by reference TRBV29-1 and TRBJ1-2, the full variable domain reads SAVISQKPSRDICQRGTSLTIQCQVDSQVTMMFWYRQQPGQSLTLIATANQGSEATYESGFVIDKFPISRPNLTFSTLTVSNMSPEDSSIYLCSVVETARFGYGYTFGSGTRLTVV.

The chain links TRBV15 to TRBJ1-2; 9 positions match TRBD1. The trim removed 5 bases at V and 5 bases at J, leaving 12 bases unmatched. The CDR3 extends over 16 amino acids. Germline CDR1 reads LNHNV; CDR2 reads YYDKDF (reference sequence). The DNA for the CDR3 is TGTGCCACCAGCCGTCCCGCTCCGGGACAGGGATATGGCTACACCTTC. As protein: CATSRPAPGQGYGYTF.

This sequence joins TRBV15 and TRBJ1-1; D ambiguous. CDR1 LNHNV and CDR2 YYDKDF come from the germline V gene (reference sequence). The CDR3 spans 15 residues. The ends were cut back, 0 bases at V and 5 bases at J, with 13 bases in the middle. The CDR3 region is CATSRELPRRTEAFF. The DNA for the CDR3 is TGTGCCACCAGCAGAGAGTTGCCCAGGAGGACTGAAGCTTTCTTT.

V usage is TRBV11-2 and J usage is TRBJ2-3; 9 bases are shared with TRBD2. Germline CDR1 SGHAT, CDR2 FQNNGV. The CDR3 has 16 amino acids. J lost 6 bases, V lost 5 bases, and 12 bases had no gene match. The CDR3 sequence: CASSRLAGERPDTQYF. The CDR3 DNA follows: TGTGCCAGCAGCCGTTTAGCGGGAGAACGTCCCGATACGCAGTATTTT. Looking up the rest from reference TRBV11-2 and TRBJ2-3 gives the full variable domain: EAGVAQSPRYKIIEKRQSVAFWCNPISGHATLYWYQQILGQGPKLLIQFQNNGVVDDSQLPKDRFSAERLKGVDSTLKIQPAKLEDSAVYLCASSRLAGERPDTQYFGPGTRLTVL.

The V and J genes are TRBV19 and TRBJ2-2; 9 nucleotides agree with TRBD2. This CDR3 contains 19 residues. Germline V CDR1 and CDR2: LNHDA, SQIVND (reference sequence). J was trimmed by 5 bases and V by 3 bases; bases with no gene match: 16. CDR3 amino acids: CASSILGREGRRRTGELFF. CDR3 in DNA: TGTGCCAGTAGTATTTTGGGGCGGGAGGGCCGGAGGCGGACCGGGGAGCTGTTTTTT.